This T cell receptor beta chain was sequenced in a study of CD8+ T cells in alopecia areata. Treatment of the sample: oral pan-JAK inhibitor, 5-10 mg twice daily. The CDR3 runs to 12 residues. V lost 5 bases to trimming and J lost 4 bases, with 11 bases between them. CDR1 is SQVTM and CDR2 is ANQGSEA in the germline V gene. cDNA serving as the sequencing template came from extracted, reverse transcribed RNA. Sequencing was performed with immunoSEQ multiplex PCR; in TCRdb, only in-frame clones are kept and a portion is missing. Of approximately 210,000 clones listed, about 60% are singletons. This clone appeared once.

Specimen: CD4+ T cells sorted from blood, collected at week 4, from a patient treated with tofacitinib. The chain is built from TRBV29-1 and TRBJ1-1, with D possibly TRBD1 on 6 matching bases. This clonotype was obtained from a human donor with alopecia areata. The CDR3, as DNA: TGCAGCGTTTCAGGGGTGGGCACTGAAGCTTTCTTT. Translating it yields CSVSGVGTEAFF.